What follows are 17 T cell receptor beta chains derived from one specimen sequenced in a study of CD8 T cells in Susac syndrome. Reverse transcription of roughly 0.5 to 1 ug RNA was performed with random hexamers. Each CDR3 protein gets one entry after TCRdb re-called the immunoSEQ multiplex PCR reads with MiXCR. The table has a few hundred thousand distinct CDR3 sequences, over 90% seen once. The sample consisted of CD4+ T cells from PBMCs. The receptors derive from a human donor with Susac syndrome.

The V gene is TRBV5-4, the J gene TRBJ2-1; 12 nucleotides align to TRBD1. The CDR3 length is 20 residues. The germline V gene has CDR1 SGHNT and CDR2 YYREEE (reference sequence). V was pared by 1 base and J by 6 bases, with 17 bases of the junction left unmatched. CDR3 in DNA: TGTGCCAGCAGCTTGCCACTATACCCCGGGACAGGGGGCGTCAGCAATGAGCAGTTCTTC. This codes for CASSLPLYPGTGGVSNEQFF.

This clonotype was detected only once. In DNA form, the CDR3 reads TGTGCCAGCAGTATTCTGGGCGGGGGCACAGATACGCAGTATTTT. This gives the protein CASSILGGGTDTQYF. This chain joins TRBV28 and TRBJ2-3, with D perhaps TRBD2 (6 bases). V was shortened by 5 bases and J by 1 base, with 13 bases between the two germline ends. The germline gives CDR1 MDHEN, CDR2 SYDVKM. The CDR3 covers 15 residues. The variable domain in full, completed from reference TRBV28 and TRBJ2-3, reads DVKVTQSSRYLVKRTGEKVFLECVQDMDHENMFWYRQDPGLGLRLIYFSYDVKMKEKGDIPEGYSVSREKKERFSLILESASTNQTSMYLCASSILGGGTDTQYFGPGTRLTVL.

The V call is TRBV30, the J call TRBJ1-6, with D possibly being TRBD1 (5 bases). The CDR3 runs to 14 residues. V lost 0 bases and J lost 7, with 10 bases in between. Germline assignment: CDR1 GTSNPN and CDR2 SVGIG (reference sequence). The CDR3 is CAWSVGQGNSPLHF. In DNA form, the CDR3 reads TGTGCCTGGAGTGTAGGTCAGGGAAATTCACCCCTCCACTTT.

CDR3: CASSLTSSTDTQYF. CDR3 nucleotides: TGTGCCAGCAGCTTAACATCCAGCACAGATACGCAGTATTTT. The J gene is TRBJ2-3, the V gene TRBV7-6; D unclear. Between the trimmed V and J ends, which lost 2 bases and 0 bases, there was a span of 6 bases. The CDR3 is made up of 14 amino acids. Germline CDR1 SGHVS, CDR2 FNYEAQ.

This chain links TRBV11-1 with TRBJ2-1, with 8 bases aligning to TRBD2. Germline CDR1 is SGHAT and CDR2 is FQDESV (reference sequence). J lost 4 bases, V lost 5 bases, and 7 bases had no gene match. CDR3 length: 15 residues. The CDR3 DNA reads TGTGCCAGCAGCCTGAGCGGGGGTGGTTACAATGAGCAGTTCTTC. This sequence encodes CASSLSGGGYNEQFF.

This chain joins TRBV10-3 and TRBJ2-7, with 9 bases that match TRBD2. CDR1 is ENHRY, CDR2 SYGVKD, per germline. Trimming took 3 bases from V and 3 from J; bases not matched to a gene: 9. The CDR3 extends over 16 amino acids. This chain's CDR3 is CAISDSQRGDLYEQYF. DNA of the CDR3: TGTGCCATCAGTGATTCCCAGCGGGGGGACCTCTACGAGCAGTACTTC.

The CDR3 DNA sequence: TGTGCCAGCAGCGGGACAGGGGGTCTAGGCACTGAAGCTTTCTTT. It codes for CASSGTGGLGTEAFF. The chain has TRBV7-8 and TRBJ1-1; 11 positions agree with TRBD1. The CDR3 is 15 residues long. The V and J ends lost 5 bases and 4 bases, in that order; junction bases with no gene match: 6. Germline V lookup: CDR1 SGHVS, CDR2 FQNEAQ. The entire variable domain, with the rest obtained from reference TRBV7-8 and TRBJ1-1, is as follows: GAGVSQSPRYKVAKRGQDVALRCDPISGHVSLFWYQQALGQGPEFLTYFQNEAQLDKSGLPSDRFFAERPEGSVSTLKIQRTQQEDSAVYLCASSGTGGLGTEAFFGQGTRLTVV.

The chain recombines TRBV18 with TRBJ2-3, with 7 bases fitting TRBD1. Unmatched junction bases numbered 16, after V lost 2 bases and J lost 8 bases. The germline CDR1 and CDR2 sequences are KGHSH and LQKENI. The CDR3 consists of 17 residues. CDR3 residues: CASSPLPGDREYGTQYF. The CDR3 DNA is TGTGCCAGCTCACCATTGCCGGGCGACAGGGAGTACGGTACGCAGTATTTT.

This chain links TRBV7-3 with TRBJ2-1; 8 bases align to TRBD2. This CDR3 region has 16 residues. Trimming at V came to 0 bases and at J to 7 bases, leaving 8 bases not matched to a gene. Per germline, CDR1 SGHTA and CDR2 FQGTGA. CDR3 nucleotide sequence: TGTGCCAGCAGCTTAACGGTAGCGGGGACGGGGAATGAGCAGTTCTTC. Residues: CASSLTVAGTGNEQFF.

The V call is TRBV5-4, the J call TRBJ1-2; D not certain. Germline CDR1 is SGHNT and CDR2 is YYREEE (reference sequence). Deletions cut 1 base from V and 8 bases from J, with 12 bases between. The CDR3 consists of 13 residues. As DNA, the CDR3 is TGTGCCAGCAGCTTGCAAGGGTCGGGGGGCTACACCTTC. The encoded protein is CASSLQGSGGYTF.

The chain links TRBV30 to TRBJ1-6, with D unclear. Looked up from germline, CDR1 is GTSNPN and CDR2 is SVGIG (reference sequence). There are 14 residues in the CDR3. V lost 1 base and J lost 1, with 5 bases in between. CDR3 DNA: TGTGCCTGGAGTGGGGCGTCCTATAATTCACCCCTCCACTTT. It translates to CAWSGASYNSPLHF.

V usage is TRBV2 and J usage is TRBJ2-5; 8 bases agree with TRBD1. The CDR3 has 14 residues. With 2 bases clipped from V and 3 bases from J, the junction kept 2 bases outside the gene matches. The germline V gene has CDR1 SNHLY and CDR2 FYNNEI. The CDR3, as DNA: TGTGCCAGCAGTGAACAGACAGGGGAAGAGACCCAGTACTTC. Amino acid sequence: CASSEQTGEETQYF.

This chain joins TRBV30 and TRBJ2-4; the match to TRBD1 covers 9 bases. V lost 1 base and J lost 8; bases outside the gene matches: 9. Per the germline V gene, CDR1 is GTSNPN and CDR2 is SVGIG (reference sequence). The CDR3 length is 15 residues. The CDR3 loop reads CAWSGQGQGEDIQYF. CDR3 bases: TGTGCCTGGAGTGGTCAGGGACAGGGCGAGGACATTCAGTACTTC.

The chain employs TRBV9 and TRBJ2-7; D is perhaps TRBD1 (6 bases). From germline, CDR1 is SGDLS and CDR2 YYNGEE. The CDR3 loop spans 15 amino acids. Trimming took 4 bases from V and 4 from J, leaving 18 bases between them. The CDR3 loop is CASSPRDTQNYEQYF. For the CDR3, the DNA is TGTGCCAGCAGCCCAAGGGACACCCAGAATTACGAGCAGTACTTC.

The CDR3 here is CASSWSGTGELFF. The DNA for the CDR3 is TGCGCCAGCAGCTGGTCCGGGACCGGGGAGCTGTTTTTT. This chain links TRBV5-1 with TRBJ2-2, with D hard to call. CDR1 and CDR2 from the germline V gene are SGHRS and YFSETQ. This CDR3 spans 13 amino acids. V was cut by 3 bases and J by 5 bases, with 8 bases left in between.

V gene TRBV28 combines with J gene TRBJ1-6; TRBD1 matches 9 bases. J gave up 4 bases and V 3 bases, and 7 bases lay outside the gene matches. CDR3 size: 17 residues. Germline CDR1 and CDR2: MDHEN and SYDVKM. The CDR3 loop reads CASSFLSGTGYNSPLHF. Written as DNA, the CDR3 is TGTGCCAGCAGTTTTTTATCCGGGACAGGGTATAATTCACCCCTCCACTTT.

This clonotype is a singleton in its sample. The chain combines TRBV6-2 or TRBV6-3 with TRBJ2-7; a weak D match, TRBD2 (7 bases). Trimming removed 7 bases from V and 2 bases from J, with 18 bases in between. The germline V gene encodes CDR1 MNHEY and CDR2 SVGEGT. The CDR3 contains 15 residues. This CDR3 reads CASTRSAGAAYEQYF. The CDR3 DNA sequence: TGTGCCAGCACCCGAAGTGCGGGGGCGGCCTACGAGCAGTACTTC.